This T cell receptor beta chain derives from a study of blood T cell repertoires in COVID-19. In the study overall: Italy, Spain and the United States were the sources of the convalescent and acute COVID-19 samples.

As processed by the authors: Reference gene primers were amplified, and this amplification served to estimate nucleated cell counts. Method: immunoSEQ multiplex PCR; TCRdb's copy keeps in-frame clones and lacks some. V, J and clone size are those of that table, while D and trimming were read from the DNA. Of about 380,000 clones in the sample, almost 90% were seen once. The CDR3 covers 12 residues. Germline values: CDR1 LNHDA, CDR2 SQIVND (reference sequence). V was shortened by 5 bases and J by 8 bases, with 12 bases between the two germline ends. Sequencing was carried out using peripheral blood. This TCR came from a man aged 18 to 30 with active or convalescent COVID-19. The chain has TRBV19 and TRBJ1-1; D perhaps matches TRBD1 (6 bases). The CDR3 nucleotides are TGTGCCAGTAGTTGGGGGCTGGGGGAAGCTTTCTTT. It encodes CASSWGLGEAFF.